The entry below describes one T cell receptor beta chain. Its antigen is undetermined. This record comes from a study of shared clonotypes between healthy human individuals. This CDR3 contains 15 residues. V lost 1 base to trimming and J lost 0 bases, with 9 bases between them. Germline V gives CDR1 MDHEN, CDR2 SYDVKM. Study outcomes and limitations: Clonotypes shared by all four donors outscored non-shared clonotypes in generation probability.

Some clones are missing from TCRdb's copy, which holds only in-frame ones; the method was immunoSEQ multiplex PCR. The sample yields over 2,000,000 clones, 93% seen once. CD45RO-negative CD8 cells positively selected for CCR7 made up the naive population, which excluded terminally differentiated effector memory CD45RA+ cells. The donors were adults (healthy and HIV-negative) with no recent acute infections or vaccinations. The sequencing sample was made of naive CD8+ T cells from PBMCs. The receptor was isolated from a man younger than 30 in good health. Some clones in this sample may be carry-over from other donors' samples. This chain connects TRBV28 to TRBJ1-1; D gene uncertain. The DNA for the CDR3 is TGTGCCAGCAGTTTATTTTCCAGGATGAACACTGAAGCTTTCTTT. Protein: CASSLFSRMNTEAFF.